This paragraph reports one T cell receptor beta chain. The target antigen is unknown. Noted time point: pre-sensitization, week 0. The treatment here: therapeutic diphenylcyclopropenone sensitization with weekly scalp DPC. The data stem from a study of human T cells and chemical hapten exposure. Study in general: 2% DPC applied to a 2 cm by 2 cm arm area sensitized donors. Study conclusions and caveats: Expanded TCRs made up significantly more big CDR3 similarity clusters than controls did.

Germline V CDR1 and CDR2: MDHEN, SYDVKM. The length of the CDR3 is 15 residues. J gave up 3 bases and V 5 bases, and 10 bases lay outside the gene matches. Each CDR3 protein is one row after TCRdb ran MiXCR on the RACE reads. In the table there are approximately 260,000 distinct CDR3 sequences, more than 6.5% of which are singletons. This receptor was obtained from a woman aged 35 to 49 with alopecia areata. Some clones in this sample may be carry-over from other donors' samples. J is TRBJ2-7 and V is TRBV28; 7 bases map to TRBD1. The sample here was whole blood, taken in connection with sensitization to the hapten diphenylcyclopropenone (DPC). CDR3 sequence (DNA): TGTGCCAGCAGTCCAGGGACAGCTACTGACTACGAGCAGTACTTC. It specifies CASSPGTATDYEQYF. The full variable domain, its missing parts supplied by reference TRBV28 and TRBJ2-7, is DVKVTQSSRYLVKRTGEKVFLECVQDMDHENMFWYRQDPGLGLRLIYFSYDVKMKEKGDIPEGYSVSREKKERFSLILESASTNQTSMYLCASSPGTATDYEQYFGPGTRLTVT.